This is a list of T cell receptor beta chains from one sample in a study of blood T cells in healthy people across ages. Each CDR3 protein gets one entry after TCRdb re-called the 5' RACE reads with MiXCR. The sample yields some 920,000 distinct CDR3 sequences, just over 50% seen once. The sample comprised blood. The source is a woman aged 60-75 years in good health. Each CDR3 is given without its conserved first and last residue. The D gene is left open where the match is weak.

12	TRBV2	TRBJ1-2	-	ASSSDSSHYGYT
10	TRBV25-1	TRBJ2-5	-	ATGTSRGTQY
12	TRBV27	TRBJ2-3	TRBD2	ATKRGRSTDTQY
13	TRBV29-1	TRBJ2-5	TRBD1	SVLPWTGRYNEQY
11	TRBV29-1	TRBJ2-1	-	SVEEVRSGEQF
11	TRBV29-1	TRBJ1-6	-	GVREGINSPLH
11	TRBV11-1	TRBJ1-1	-	ASSYPGVSSAF
8	TRBV29-1	TRBJ2-1	-	SAGLDEQF
13	TRBV4-1	TRBJ2-2	-	ASSRRTGSDGELF
11	TRBV12-3/TRBV12-4	TRBJ1-5	-	ASSVAGEQPQH
13	TRBV28	TRBJ1-6	-	ASSLRDGRQTPLH
13	TRBV4-3	TRBJ2-4	-	ASSQEVGTKNIQY
11	TRBV20-1	TRBJ2-1	-	SAKPPWANEQF
12	TRBV20-1	TRBJ1-2	-	SARGVGDVYGYT
13	TRBV6-2/TRBV6-3	TRBJ2-1	-	ASRALGTSYNEQF
13	TRBV3-1	TRBJ2-5	-	ASNRLAGSQETQY
15	TRBV7-2	TRBJ2-7	TRBD2	ASSLAGGAGGTYEQY
13	TRBV11-2	TRBJ2-2	-	ASSLYRTNTGELF
12	TRBV9	TRBJ2-2	-	ASSVVQYTGELF
16	TRBV28	TRBJ2-3	TRBD2	ACSSPGLAGVRTDTQY
10	TRBV11-1	TRBJ2-7	-	ASSRTQYEQY
11	TRBV5-1	TRBJ2-7	-	ASRIPGVYEQY
10	TRBV7-9	TRBJ2-7	-	ASANSAYEQY
14	TRBV7-2	TRBJ2-7	-	ASSLAPNILTYEQY
12	TRBV4-2	TRBJ2-7	TRBD1	ASSPRDRNYEQY
9	TRBV6-2/TRBV6-3	-	-	ATELSYEQY
13	TRBV10-2	TRBJ2-1	TRBD2	ASTWGASGSSEQF
16	TRBV11-3	TRBJ2-3	-	ASSFGQTGAIGADTQY
16	TRBV10-2	TRBJ2-7	TRBD2	ASRPPGQGTSGSHEQY
11	TRBV7-9	TRBJ2-1	-	ASRFTPGFEQF
13	TRBV6-2/TRBV6-3	TRBJ2-1	TRBD1	ASSKPGGPHNEQF
13	TRBV4-2	TRBJ2-1	TRBD2	ASSPRLAGAHEQF
10	TRBV12-3/TRBV12-4	TRBJ2-3	-	ASSHQTGSQY
13	TRBV12-3/TRBV12-4	TRBJ2-7	-	ASRMRRDGTYEQY
14	TRBV6-1	TRBJ2-5	TRBD2	ASSTARGGSLETQY
15	TRBV7-2	TRBJ2-1	TRBD1	ASSRNVGQGAYNEQF
13	TRBV7-2	-	TRBD1	ASRSGGEHPGEQY
11	TRBV12-3/TRBV12-4	TRBJ2-7	TRBD1	ASTRDSIYEQY
14	TRBV28	TRBJ1-4	TRBD1	ASSDLGQGLREKLF
13	TRBV27	TRBJ2-7	TRBD1	ASSPKTGIPYEQY
13	TRBV28	TRBJ1-1	-	ASESPGHLAPEAF
13	TRBV7-6	TRBJ2-5	TRBD2	ASSSGLAHQETQY
12	TRBV7-2	TRBJ2-5	-	ASSLEGGTVEQY
12	TRBV6-2/TRBV6-3	TRBJ2-3	TRBD2	ASTGLAGLGTQY
12	TRBV7-2	TRBJ2-5	-	ASSPVRTKETQY
11	TRBV4-2	TRBJ1-4	-	ASSPGTSLKLF
9	TRBV20-1	TRBJ2-7	-	SAKGVYEQY
12	TRBV6-5	TRBJ2-7	-	ASSSKTGYYEQY
12	TRBV4-1	TRBJ1-5	-	ASSPSSIRQPQH
13	TRBV11-2	TRBJ2-5	TRBD2	ASSFRLALGETQY
12	TRBV29-1	TRBJ2-3	TRBD2	SVRGTSVTDTQY
9	TRBV6-6	TRBJ2-7	-	ASSYLYEQY
13	TRBV18	TRBJ2-7	-	ASSPMDGISYEQY